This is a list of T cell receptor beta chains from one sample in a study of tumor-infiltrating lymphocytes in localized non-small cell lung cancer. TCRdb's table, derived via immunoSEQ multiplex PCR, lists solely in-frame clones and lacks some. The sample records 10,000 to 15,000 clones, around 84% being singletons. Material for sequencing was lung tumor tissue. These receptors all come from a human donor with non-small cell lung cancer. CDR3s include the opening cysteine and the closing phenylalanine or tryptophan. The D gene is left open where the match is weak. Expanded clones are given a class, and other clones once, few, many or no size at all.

DNA: TGTGCCAGCAGCGTAGCCCCAAAGGGGGGCTACGAGCAGTACTTC
CDR3: CASSVAPKGGYEQYF
size: NA
V: TRBV9
length: 15
J: TRBJ2-7
D: NA

DNA: TGTGCCAGCAGCTTGGGGCCCCGCGACACCGGGGAGCTGTTTTTT
CDR3: CASSLGPRDTGELFF
size: NA
V: TRBV5-6
length: 15
J: TRBJ2-2
D: NA

DNA: TGCGCCAGCGGGAAGGGCAATGAGCAGTTCTTC
CDR3: CASGKGNEQFF
size: NA
V: TRBV10-1
length: 11
J: TRBJ2-1
D: NA

DNA: TGTGCCTGGGGAATCGGAGGGAGCACTGAAGCTTTCTTT
CDR3: CAWGIGGSTEAFF
size: NA
V: TRBV30
length: 13
J: TRBJ1-1
D: NA

DNA: TGTGCCAGCAGCTTGGGACAGGCAACTAATGAAAAACTGTTTTTT
CDR3: CASSLGQATNEKLFF
size: NA
V: TRBV5-5
length: 15
J: TRBJ1-4
D: NA

DNA: TGCAGCGTTGAGATCGGTAGCTCCTACAATGAGCAGTTCTTC
CDR3: CSVEIGSSYNEQFF
size: NA
V: TRBV29-1
length: 14
J: TRBJ2-1
D: NA

DNA: TGTGCCAGTAGTATAGATCGTCCGCGGCAGGGGGTCCCCGGGGAGCTGTTTTTT
CDR3: CASSIDRPRQGVPGELFF
size: NA
V: TRBV19
length: 18
J: TRBJ2-2
D: TRBD1

DNA: TGTGCCAGCAGTGCCGGGACTAGCGGTAATGAGCAGTTCTTC
CDR3: CASSAGTSGNEQFF
size: once
V: TRBV6-1
length: 14
J: TRBJ2-1
D: TRBD2

DNA: TGTGCCAGCTCACCACCGAAACGGGTAGGTGAAGCTTTCTTT
CDR3: CASSPPKRVGEAFF
size: NA
V: TRBV18
length: 14
J: TRBJ1-1
D: NA

DNA: TGCGCCAGCAGCCAAGATTACCGGACAGGGTCTCTAGGCTATGGCTACACCTTC
CDR3: CASSQDYRTGSLGYGYTF
size: NA
V: TRBV4-1
length: 18
J: TRBJ1-2
D: TRBD1

DNA: TGTGCCAGCAGTGTTCGACAGGGGGGCAATGAGCAGTTCTTC
CDR3: CASSVRQGGNEQFF
size: NA
V: TRBV2
length: 14
J: TRBJ2-1
D: TRBD1

DNA: TGCAGCGTTGATGGGACAGGGGTTCAGGGCTACACCTTC
CDR3: CSVDGTGVQGYTF
size: once
V: TRBV29-1
length: 13
J: TRBJ1-2
D: TRBD1

DNA: TGTGCCAGCAGCTTAGCGTGGAGAGGAGAGGCTTTCTTT
CDR3: CASSLAWRGEAFF
size: NA
V: TRBV7-2
length: 13
J: TRBJ1-1
D: NA

DNA: TGTGCCACCAGCAGAGATTGGAGCGGGAACCAAGAGACCCAGTACTTC
CDR3: CATSRDWSGNQETQYF
size: NA
V: TRBV15
length: 16
J: TRBJ2-5
D: TRBD2

DNA: TGTGCCAGCAGCGTAGCCGGGGGTCGCGGGGAGACCCAGTACTTC
CDR3: CASSVAGGRGETQYF
size: NA
V: TRBV9
length: 15
J: TRBJ2-5
D: NA

DNA: TGCAGCGTCTCAATCGGAGGCGGAGCGAACACCGGGGAGCTGTTTTTT
CDR3: CSVSIGGGANTGELFF
size: NA
V: TRBV29-1
length: 16
J: TRBJ2-2
D: NA

DNA: TGTGCCAGCAGCTTGGAGACTAGGACCTACAATGAGCAGTTCTTC
CDR3: CASSLETRTYNEQFF
size: few
V: TRBV5-4
length: 15
J: TRBJ2-1
D: NA

DNA: TGTGCCAGCAGTGAAGCAGGGTATGAAGGAAATACGCAGTATTTT
CDR3: CASSEAGYEGNTQYF
size: NA
V: TRBV2
length: 15
J: TRBJ2-3
D: NA

DNA: TGCGCCAGCAGCGTGAACAGGGCTATTAATGAAAAACTGTTTTTT
CDR3: CASSVNRAINEKLFF
size: NA
V: TRBV5-1
length: 15
J: TRBJ1-4
D: NA

DNA: TGCGCCAGCAGCGCTGACAGGGGGAATAACAATGAGCAGTTCTTC
CDR3: CASSADRGNNNEQFF
size: NA
V: TRBV5-1
length: 15
J: TRBJ2-1
D: TRBD1

DNA: TGTGCCAGCAGTTTAAGAGGGGGCGGGAGCTCCTACGAGCAGTACTTC
CDR3: CASSLRGGGSSYEQYF
size: NA
V: TRBV28
length: 16
J: TRBJ2-7
D: NA

DNA: TGTGCCAGCAGCCAATCCGGAGTACAGCGGGAGCAGTTCTTC
CDR3: CASSQSGVQREQFF
size: NA
V: TRBV4-2
length: 14
J: TRBJ2-1
D: NA

DNA: TGTGCCAGCAGCCCTACAGCGCTCCTGGCTAGCGGGAAGCAAGAGACCCAGTACTTC
CDR3: CASSPTALLASGKQETQYF
size: few
V: TRBV5-6
length: 19
J: TRBJ2-5
D: TRBD2

DNA: TGTGCCAGCAGTGACTCAGGGGACACAGATACGCAGTATTTT
CDR3: CASSDSGDTDTQYF
size: NA
V: TRBV6-4
length: 14
J: TRBJ2-3
D: NA

DNA: TGTGCCAGCGACAACTACGGGACAGGGGACCAAGAGACCCAGTACTTC
CDR3: CASDNYGTGDQETQYF
size: NA
V: TRBV28
length: 16
J: TRBJ2-5
D: TRBD1

DNA: TGCGCCAGCAGACCCGGAAGAGTGAACACTGAAGCTTTCTTT
CDR3: CASRPGRVNTEAFF
size: NA
V: TRBV5-1
length: 14
J: TRBJ1-1
D: NA

DNA: TGTGCCATCAGTGAGTCGGTCGGAGGGAACACCATATATTTT
CDR3: CAISESVGGNTIYF
size: NA
V: TRBV10-3
length: 14
J: TRBJ1-3
D: NA

DNA: TGTGCCAGCAGCCCGTGGGATTATCGCTCTGGAAACACCATATATTTT
CDR3: CASSPWDYRSGNTIYF
size: NA
V: TRBV6-6
length: 16
J: TRBJ1-3
D: NA

DNA: TGTGCCAGCAGTGGGACAGGGGGTGAAGCTTTCTTT
CDR3: CASSGTGGEAFF
size: NA
V: TRBV2
length: 12
J: TRBJ1-1
D: TRBD1

DNA: TGTGCCAGCAGCTTAGTTACGGGACAGGGTAACAATGAGCAGTTCTTC
CDR3: CASSLVTGQGNNEQFF
size: NA
V: TRBV11-1
length: 16
J: TRBJ2-1
D: TRBD1

DNA: TGTGCCAGCAGCCAAGATAGGGGGGCAGCTTTCTTT
CDR3: CASSQDRGAAFF
size: NA
V: TRBV14
length: 12
J: TRBJ1-1
D: NA

DNA: TGTGCCAGTAGTAGCGGACTAGCGGGAGGATTCTACAATGAGCAGTTCTTC
CDR3: CASSSGLAGGFYNEQFF
size: NA
V: TRBV19
length: 17
J: TRBJ2-1
D: TRBD2

DNA: TGTGCCAGCAGCTTAAGGGCTAGCGGGAGTGCAGATACGCAGTATTTT
CDR3: CASSLRASGSADTQYF
size: NA
V: TRBV7-8
length: 16
J: TRBJ2-3
D: TRBD2

DNA: TGTGCCAGCAACAATAGGGCCCCTGGTGAAAAACTGTTTTTT
CDR3: CASNNRAPGEKLFF
size: NA
V: TRBV5-6
length: 14
J: TRBJ1-4
D: NA

DNA: TGTGCCAGCAGCTCTCCGGGCGGCAACACTGAAGCTTTCTTT
CDR3: CASSSPGGNTEAFF
size: NA
V: TRBV5-4
length: 14
J: TRBJ1-1
D: NA

DNA: TGTGCCAGCAGCTTATTAACAGGAGGGATTTTCGAGCCGGGTGAAAAACTGTTTTTT
CDR3: CASSLLTGGIFEPGEKLFF
size: NA
V: TRBV7-9
length: 19
J: TRBJ1-4
D: NA

DNA: TGTGCCATCAGGGGACTAGCGGGAGCACCCTACAATGAGCAGTTCTTC
CDR3: CAIRGLAGAPYNEQFF
size: NA
V: TRBV10-3
length: 16
J: TRBJ2-1
D: TRBD2

DNA: TGTGCCAGCGGCGCGGGGGAATACCAGCCCCAGCATTTT
CDR3: CASGAGEYQPQHF
size: NA
V: TRBV6-1
length: 13
J: TRBJ1-5
D: NA

DNA: TGTGCCAGCAGCCCGGGGAGCGGGATAAGGTCCGAGCAGTACTTC
CDR3: CASSPGSGIRSEQYF
size: NA
V: TRBV27
length: 15
J: TRBJ2-7
D: TRBD2

DNA: TGCGCCAGCAGGCTAGCGGGAGCTGAAGAGCAGTACTTC
CDR3: CASRLAGAEEQYF
size: NA
V: TRBV5-1
length: 13
J: TRBJ2-7
D: TRBD2

DNA: TGTGCCAGCAGTCGCGTAGCGGATAATATCTACGAGCAGTACTTC
CDR3: CASSRVADNIYEQYF
size: NA
V: TRBV27
length: 15
J: TRBJ2-7
D: NA

DNA: TGCAGCGTCCGGGGCCTGGGCTCTGGAAACACCATATATTTT
CDR3: CSVRGLGSGNTIYF
size: NA
V: TRBV29-1
length: 14
J: TRBJ1-3
D: NA

DNA: TGCGCCAGCAGTGAGCAGAGCAGAAGAACCGGGGAGCTGTTTTTT
CDR3: CASSEQSRRTGELFF
size: NA
V: TRBV10-1
length: 15
J: TRBJ2-2
D: NA

DNA: TGTGCCAGCAGTTTTCTTTTTGAGCAGTTCTTC
CDR3: CASSFLFEQFF
size: NA
V: TRBV28
length: 11
J: TRBJ2-1
D: NA

DNA: TGTGCCAGCAGCTTAGGGGACAGGGAGTTGGATGGCTACACCTTC
CDR3: CASSLGDRELDGYTF
size: NA
V: TRBV7-9
length: 15
J: TRBJ1-2
D: TRBD1

DNA: TGTGCCAGCAGCGTGCAGGGACTAGCGGGGGAGACCCAGTACTTC
CDR3: CASSVQGLAGETQYF
size: NA
V: TRBV9
length: 15
J: TRBJ2-5
D: TRBD2